A single sample is the source of the 23 T cell receptor beta chains below, sequenced in a study of T cell responses to AZD1222 COVID-19 vaccine. The protocol was immunoSEQ multiplex PCR, while the TCRdb copy is restricted to in-frame clones and leaves out a portion. The sample carries approximately 120,000 clones, roughly 93% recorded once. Sequencing used peripheral blood, obtained on day 0 of AZD1222 vaccination. The receptors come from an adult in good health.

V and J are TRBV4-2 and TRBJ2-3; 10 bases line up with TRBD2. CDR3 size: 18 residues. CDR1 LGHNA and CDR2 YNFKEQ come from the germline V gene. Trimming took 1 base from V and 2 from J; bases not matched to a gene: 9. CDR3 nucleotides: TGTGCCAGCAGCCAAGTAATTGGTAGCGGGAGGACCACAGATACGCAGTATTTT. Translated, it gives CASSQVIGSGRTTDTQYF.

V usage is TRBV19 and J usage is TRBJ1-5, with 8 bases identical to TRBD1. The germline V gene encodes CDR1 LNHDA and CDR2 SQIVND (reference sequence). The CDR3 has 12 residues. V was clipped by 8 bases and J by 5 bases; unmatched bases: 2. The CDR3 region has the DNA TGTGCCAGTGGACAGGGCTATCAGCCCCAGCATTTT. Translated, it gives CASGQGYQPQHF. The variable domain in full, with the rest retrieved from reference TRBV19 and TRBJ1-5, is DGGITQSPKYLFRKEGQNVTLSCEQNLNHDAMYWYRQDPGQGLRLIYYSQIVNDFQKGDIAEGYSVSREKKESFPLTVTSAQKNPTAFYLCASGQGYQPQHFGDGTRLSIL.

The genes are TRBV6-5 and TRBJ2-1, with TRBD2 identical over 15 bases. Germline-derived CDR1 and CDR2 are MNHEY and SVGAGI. This CDR3 is built from 15 residues. The V gene end was trimmed by 2 bases and the J gene end by 9 bases; junction bases not matched to a gene: 2. The CDR3 DNA sequence: TGTGCCAGCAGTTACGGGACTAGCGGGAGGTCTGAGCAGTTCTTC. Protein: CASSYGTSGRSEQFF.

The rearrangement joins TRBV19 to TRBJ1-4; D is unresolved. V was trimmed by 3 bases and J by 6 bases, leaving 5 bases between them. In germline, CDR1 is LNHDA, CDR2 SQIVND (reference sequence). CDR3 length: 12 amino acids. CDR3 residues: CASSIGDEKLFF. DNA of the CDR3: TGTGCCAGTAGTATTGGTGATGAAAAACTGTTTTTT.

The chain links TRBV10-1 to TRBJ1-4; D not certain. V was pared by 8 bases and J by 7 bases, with 11 bases between. In germline, CDR1 is WNHNN, CDR2 SYGVQD (reference sequence). The length of the CDR3 is 12 residues. CDR3 region: CASSADREKLFF. The CDR3 bases are TGCGCCAGCTCCGCGGACCGTGAAAAACTGTTTTTT.

This clone was observed once. V usage is TRBV2 and J usage is TRBJ2-7; 11 nucleotides agree with TRBD2. Trimming cost V 6 bases and J 2 bases; bases outside gene matches: 9. This CDR3 is built from 16 residues. Germline assignment: CDR1 SNHLY and CDR2 FYNNEI. This chain's CDR3 is CASSATLAGGPYEQYF. Written as DNA, the CDR3 is TGTGCCAGCAGCGCAACGTTAGCGGGAGGGCCCTACGAGCAGTACTTC. The full variable domain, rest sourced from reference TRBV2 and TRBJ2-7, is EPEVTQTPSHQVTQMGQEVILRCVPISNHLYFYWYRQILGQKVEFLVSFYNNEISEKSEIFDDQFSVERPDGSNFTLKIRSTKLEDSAMYFCASSATLAGGPYEQYFGPGTRLTVT.

Remarks on this clone: One end of the junction varies from germline; a read error may be responsible. The CDR3 DNA sequence: TGTGCCAGCAGTTCTAATTACAGGAGCAAGGTACTTTTT. Translating gives CASSSNYRSKVLF. This chain uses TRBV27 with TRBJ1-4; D is possibly TRBD1 (5 bases). In germline, CDR1 is MNHEY, CDR2 SMNVEV (reference sequence). The CDR3 is 13 amino acids.

V and J are TRBV11-2 and TRBJ2-7; D perhaps matches TRBD1 (6 bases). The CDR3 is 14 amino acids. Germline loops: CDR1 SGHAT, CDR2 FQNNGV. Trimming removed 7 bases at V and 2 bases at J, with 15 bases between. CDR3 coding DNA: TGTGCCAGCACCCTGGGGGCGGGCCCCTACGAGCAGTACTTC. Protein sequence: CASTLGAGPYEQYF.

The V and J genes are TRBV5-5 and TRBJ1-1; D gene ambiguous. The germline CDR1 and CDR2 sequences are SGHKS and YYEKEE (reference sequence). Trimming shortened V by 0 bases and J by 2 bases, and 11 bases separated the two germline ends. The CDR3 contains 15 residues. The CDR3 DNA follows: TGTGCCAGCAGCTTGGCCCTTTCTAGTAACACTGAAGCTTTCTTT. Translating gives CASSLALSSNTEAFF.

V usage is TRBV5-8 and J usage is TRBJ2-2; D gene unclear. Trimming cost V 0 bases and J 2 bases, with 11 bases left between them. Germline CDR1 and CDR2: SGHTS and YDEGEE. The CDR3 loop spans 16 amino acids. The CDR3 DNA sequence: TGTGCCAGCAGCTTGGTTCTCAGATTAAACACCGGGGAGCTGTTTTTT. Protein: CASSLVLRLNTGELFF.

This chain connects TRBV20-1 to TRBJ1-5; D perhaps matches TRBD1 (6 bases). This CDR3 spans 15 amino acids. CDR1 is DFQATT and CDR2 is SNEGSKA in the germline V gene (reference sequence). V lost 3 bases, J lost 4 bases, and 16 bases lay in between. In DNA, the CDR3 is TGCAGTGCTAGTAGGGGGGGTTCAGTAAATCAGCCCCAGCATTTT. It yields the protein CSASRGGSVNQPQHF.

V gene TRBV30 combines with J gene TRBJ2-7; D perhaps matches TRBD2 (5 bases). CDR1 and CDR2 (germline): GTSNPN, SVGIG (reference sequence). The CDR3 consists of 14 residues. V lost 0 bases, J lost 5 bases, and 14 bases lay in between. CDR3 in amino acids: CAWSVMGWRDEQYF. CDR3 DNA sequence: TGTGCCTGGAGTGTGATGGGGTGGCGGGACGAGCAGTACTTC.

In DNA form, the CDR3 reads TGTGCCAGCAGTCGGCAGGGGAGCAATCAGCCCCAGCATTTT. Translated, it gives CASSRQGSNQPQHF. The chain has TRBV6-6 and TRBJ1-5, with D tentatively TRBD1 (6 bases). Trimming stripped 5 bases from V and 1 base from J, with 9 bases between. CDR3 length equals 14 residues. CDR1 and CDR2 (germline): MNHNY, SVGAGI (reference sequence).

The V call is TRBV29-1, the J call TRBJ2-2; D perhaps matches TRBD1 (5 bases). Germline loops: CDR1 SQVTM, CDR2 ANQGSEA. Trimming cost V 2 bases and J 7 bases, with 14 bases left between them. The CDR3 loop spans 14 amino acids. The CDR3 DNA sequence: TGCAGCGTTGAACTTTCGCAGGGAATCGGGGAGCTGTTTTTT. Translation: CSVELSQGIGELFF.

The genes are TRBV28 and TRBJ1-1; 10 nucleotides line up with TRBD1. J lost 7 bases, V lost 5 bases, and 4 bases had no gene match. The germline V gene encodes CDR1 MDHEN and CDR2 SYDVKM. The CDR3 has 13 residues. CDR3 amino acids: CASSPGTGVEAFF. The CDR3 nucleotides are TGTGCCAGCAGTCCCGGGACAGGGGTTGAAGCTTTCTTT.

The chain links TRBV2 to TRBJ2-1; 11 nucleotides line up with TRBD2. V gave up 8 bases and J gave up 6 bases; unmatched junction bases: 12. The CDR3 sequence is 16 residues long. The germline V gene encodes CDR1 SNHLY and CDR2 FYNNEI. The CDR3 loop is CASQMDRLAGGNEQFF. In DNA, the CDR3 is TGTGCCAGCCAGATGGACCGGCTAGCGGGAGGCAATGAGCAGTTCTTC.

This clone was counted once. The gene calls are TRBV15 and TRBJ2-7; perhaps TRBD1 as D (6 bases). The CDR3 is 13 residues long. V was shortened by 6 bases and J by 2 bases, with 11 bases between the two germline ends. Germline values: CDR1 LNHNV, CDR2 YYDKDF (reference sequence). DNA of the CDR3: TGTGCCACCAGTATAGGACAGACCTACGAGCAGTACTTC. It specifies CATSIGQTYEQYF.

The rearrangement uses TRBV2 and TRBJ2-1; D is perhaps TRBD2 (6 bases). Germline V gene lookup returns CDR1 SNHLY and CDR2 FYNNEI. The CDR3 spans 13 residues. V lost 6 bases to trimming and J lost 5 bases, with 11 bases between them. CDR3 coding DNA: TGTGCCAGCAGCCTAGGGGAGGACAATGAGCAGTTCTTC. Translated, it gives CASSLGEDNEQFF.

The rearrangement joins TRBV6-5 to TRBJ2-1, with D tentatively TRBD1 or TRBD2 (5 bases each). The V and J ends lost 5 bases and 2 bases respectively, with 7 bases between them. Per germline, CDR1 MNHEY and CDR2 SVGAGI. This CDR3 is 13 amino acids long. CDR3 nucleotides: TGTGCCAGCAGTCCGGGGCCCTACAATGAGCAGTTCTTC. Encoded protein: CASSPGPYNEQFF.

The rearrangement links TRBV19 to TRBJ1-1; no reliable D call. Germline CDR1 reads LNHDA; CDR2 reads SQIVND (reference sequence). Trimming took off 1 base at V and 2 bases at J, with 8 bases between the two ends. CDR3 size: 14 residues. The CDR3 nucleotides are TGTGCCAGTAGTATAGGACTATCTAACACTGAAGCTTTCTTT. This gives the protein CASSIGLSNTEAFF.

J is TRBJ2-3 and V is TRBV2; 11 positions agree with TRBD2. Germline-derived CDR1 and CDR2 are SNHLY and FYNNEI. With 4 bases clipped from V and 2 bases from J, the junction kept 11 bases outside the gene matches. This CDR3 is 18 amino acids long. CDR3 bases: TGTGCCAGCAGTGCTCTCAGCGGGACTAGCGGTTCCACAGATACGCAGTATTTT. It codes for CASSALSGTSGSTDTQYF.

The J gene is TRBJ1-1, the V gene TRBV10-3; 7 bases agree with TRBD1. Germline-derived CDR1 and CDR2 are ENHRY and SYGVKD. V was clipped by 10 bases and J by 4 bases; unmatched bases: 9. CDR3 length equals 13 residues. CDR3 bases: TGTGCCACCAGGGGGGCCGGGGGCACTGAAGCTTTCTTT. Translation gives CATRGAGGTEAFF.

The rearrangement joins TRBV6-5 to TRBJ1-4; D is possibly TRBD1 (6 bases). The germline V gene has CDR1 MNHEY and CDR2 SVGAGI. CDR3 size: 14 residues. Trimming took off 2 bases at V and 4 bases at J, with 8 bases between the two ends. CDR3 region: CASSYGRGNEKLFF. DNA for the CDR3: TGTGCCAGCAGTTACGGCAGGGGTAATGAAAAACTGTTTTTT.